The clone carrying this TCR beta chain is termed medium-sized. Its specificity is unknown. The source of the sample is a study of spatial heterogeneity in lung cancer. Overall study context: Compared with alpha-chain sequences, beta-chain sequences were consistently detected in greater numbers. Study-level points and caveats: Tumoral mutation counts were tracked by counts of expanded intratumoral alpha and beta TCRs.

Documented time point: sample taken at primary tumor resection. The study sequenced unsorted whole RNA from tumor, nontumor lung or frozen PBMC. On each TCR cDNA molecule, a unique molecular identifier was present. TCRdb redid the calling of the 5' RACE reads with MiXCR, one entry per CDR3 protein. The sample has about 23,000 distinct CDR3 sequences, approximately 6.5% seen once. CDR1 and CDR2 from the germline V gene are MNHEY and SVGAGI. The CDR3 is made up of 16 amino acids. Trimming took 5 bases from V and 5 from J; bases not matched to a gene: 11. This material consisted of lung tumor tissue, taken at surgery. This receptor was identified in a male donor with early-stage non-small cell lung cancer. The chain uses TRBV6-5 and TRBJ2-5; 10 bases are shared with TRBD1. Here the CDR3 reads CASSTMTGGVLETQYF. DNA of the CDR3: TGTGCCAGCAGTACGATGACAGGGGGCGTTCTCGAGACCCAGTACTTC.